This section outlines one T cell receptor (beta chain) sequence together with its context. Data came from immunoSEQ multiplex PCR; TCRdb stores just in-frame clones and leaves some out. This table holds roughly 380,000 clones, roughly 84% found once. This CDR3 has 13 amino acids. Unmatched junction bases numbered 2, after V lost 5 bases and J lost 2 bases. Germline V CDR1 and CDR2: SEHNR, FQNEAQ (reference sequence). The record originates from a study of blood T cell repertoires in COVID-19. Study-wide context: Sites across the United States, Italy and Spain contributed samples from acute and convalescent COVID-19. From T cells, B-cell-depleted T cells, or PBMCs came the material, which was cDNA or gDNA.

What the recovered Cohort 3 donors had was two negative PCRs, clearance, or symptom resolution. V is TRBV7-9 and J is TRBJ1-2, with 7 positions matching TRBD1. The sequence was obtained from a woman aged 25 to 39 who had recovered from COVID-19. Material: PBMCs or T cells enriched from blood (not recorded which). The chain's CDR3 is CASSPDRNYGYTF. The CDR3 DNA reads as TGTGCCAGCAGCCCGGACAGGAACTATGGCTACACCTTC.